Included here is one TCR beta chain sequence, with context. This sample is part of a study of cytomegalovirus exposure and HLA in healthy donors. Background on the study: Sequencing of 150 million to 200 million T cells in an earlier analysis found about 120 million unique TCR beta sequences. HLA-typed donors were the source of 80 million to 90 million unique TCRs, which an early data release held.

Donors likely had unrecorded immune exposures despite being nominally healthy when sampled. Germline V lookup: CDR1 SGDLS, CDR2 YYNGEE. V dropped 3 bases and J dropped 0 bases, with 14 bases sitting between them. CDR3 size: 16 residues. PCR primers comprised 60 Vbeta and 13 Jbeta primers. TCRdb's table, derived via immunoSEQ multiplex PCR, lists solely in-frame clones and lacks some. In the table there are some 67,000 clones, around 80% of which are singletons. Sample: PBMCs. The chain is built from TRBV9 and TRBJ2-3; D may be TRBD2 (6 bases). This clonotype originated in a woman aged 25 to 39 in good health and CMV-seronegative. CDR3 nucleotides: TGTGCCAGCAGCGCAGTTGCGGGACCTAGCACAGATACGCAGTATTTT. This gives the protein CASSAVAGPSTDTQYF. Drawing the rest from reference TRBV9 and TRBJ2-3, the complete variable domain is DSGVTQTPKHLITATGQRVTLRCSPRSGDLSVYWYQQSLDQGLQFLIQYYNGEERAKGNILERFSAQQFPDLHSELNLSSLELGDSALYFCASSAVAGPSTDTQYFGPGTRLTVL.